This T cell receptor (beta chain) originates from a study of OX40 agonist ivuxolimab in advanced cancers. Overall study findings and caveats: Antigen specificity was not determined for the expanded peripheral T cells.

Profiled with immunoSEQ multiplex PCR; TCRdb holds only in-frame clones, not every one. Here the sample spans about 76,000 clones, about 88% being singletons. The germline gives CDR1 MNHEY, CDR2 SMNVEV (reference sequence). The trim removed 5 bases at V and 4 bases at J, leaving 7 bases unmatched. The CDR3 has 15 amino acids. Comment on this clone: The antigen remains undetermined.

Specimen: CD4+ or CD8+ T cells sorted from blood, collected in a trial of the OX40 agonist ivuxolimab. The J gene is TRBJ1-1, the V gene TRBV27; 10 bases line up with TRBD1. This TCR was sampled from an adult with an advanced solid tumor such as melanoma, head and neck, liver or kidney cancer. CDR3 nucleotides: TGTGCCAGCAGTAGCCGGGACAGGGGAGGCACTGAAGCTTTCTTT. Protein sequence: CASSSRDRGGTEAFF.